This T cell receptor beta chain was sequenced during a study of tumor-infiltrating lymphocytes in primary liver carcinoma (TCRdb year 2017). About the full investigation: Five patients with histopathologically diagnosed primary liver carcinoma underwent surgical resection in China between 2015 and March 2016. The five patients, three men and two women aged 30 to 69 years, had hepatocellular carcinoma (four) or combined HCC and intrahepatic cholangiocarcinoma (one). The five patients had tumors of stage T1-T3 N0M0, with maximum diameters ranging from about 4 to 11 cm. Each sample produced roughly 3.5 to 8 million productive TCRbeta reads, and read depth showed no significant difference between tissue types. The study combined TCRbeta repertoire sequencing, expression microarrays and whole-exome sequencing across five regions of each liver tumor, with adjacent normal tissue and blood. TCRbeta repertoire sequencing covered roughly 35 specimens from 5 patients: 25 tumor regions, 5 adjacent noncancerous liver tissues and 5 peripheral blood samples. High reproducibility was observed for the technical replicate repertoires, with mean shared-clone rates approximately 0.9 and correlation coefficients above 0.95. Broader findings and caveats from the paper: Comparison of CD4+ and CD8+ T cell repertoires was precluded by the use of bulk unsorted samples. Only the TCR beta chain was sequenced, so true repertoire diversity is likely underestimated because unpaired alpha chains were not captured. A significantly larger repertoire fraction was made up by the top 250 clones in tumors than in blood (p = 0.039). Consistent with antigen-driven expansion, pairs of tumor regions showed higher repertoire overlap (mean about 35%) than either tumor-adjacent pairs (approximately 17%) or tumor-blood pairs (approximately 15%). The study included only four or five patients, and the authors note findings should be validated in a larger study.

TRIzol reagent was used to extract blood RNA from unsorted whole blood, while the DNeasy Blood & Tissue kit provided the germline DNA. At the time of sampling, the patients were treatment-naive and had chronic HBV infection. About 4 milliliters of peripheral blood were collected into K2EDTA tubes before surgery. Remarks on this clonotype: The target of this receptor is not known. No base quality values were provided; no much bigger clone lies one nucleotide off.

Including cysteine and phenylalanine, the CDR3 has 15 amino acids. CDR3 DNA is the only sequence kept; it has 45 bases, read in frame from the first base. CDR1 and CDR2 are read off the germline V gene as SGHNT and YENEEA. Starting from approximately 500 ng total RNA, TCRbeta-specific cDNA was produced by reverse transcription with a constant-region primer and ProtoScript II reverse transcriptase. TCRbeta libraries were built with three nested multiplex PCR rounds, a slightly modified ARM-PCR procedure. Multiplex TRBV1-TRBV30 forward primers and a Cbeta reverse primer were used in the first two PCR rounds, each of which was run for around 10 cycles. Sample barcodes and Illumina adapters were attached in a final 25-cycle PCR using Deep VentR polymerase. Before sequencing, amplicons of 200-500 bp were purified from gel using a QIAquick gel extraction kit. The TCRbeta amplicons were sequenced with 250-bp paired-end reads on an Illumina HiSeq 2500. Per the original workflow: To recover full CDR3 sequences, reads were quality-trimmed using Trimmomatic v0.33 and paired reads were then merged using FLASH v1.2.11. MiGEC v1.2.1b assigned V, D and J germline segments to the rearranged TCRbeta sequences. Clonotype statistics, along with Shannon-Wiener diversity indices, were calculated using VDJtools v1.0.0. To reduce sampling bias, subsequent analyses other than the diversity analysis used only the 250 most abundant clonotypes in each sample. The public reads were quality trimmed at Q25 with fastp and then assembled into clones with MiXCR by TCRdb, keeping productive beta chains. Rows matching on CDR3 protein sequence are summarized as one entry with the most common DNA and genes. TCRdb's processing, not the study's, gives the V and J calls here. In this sample the table shows 150,000 to 200,000 distinct CDR3 sequences, roughly 60% of which occur a single time. Together, the top ten hold less than 75% of the sample.

The TCR sequence derives from a man in his forties or fifties with primary liver carcinoma and hepatitis B virus infection. The sequenced sample consisted of peripheral blood. Recombination joined TRBV11-3 with TRBJ2-3; the D segment might be TRBD1 or TRBD2, since each matches 5 bases. The CDR3 is CVSSLGRGAWDTQYF. The bases read TGTGTCAGTAGCTTAGGAAGAGGGGCCTGGGATACGCAGTATTTT.